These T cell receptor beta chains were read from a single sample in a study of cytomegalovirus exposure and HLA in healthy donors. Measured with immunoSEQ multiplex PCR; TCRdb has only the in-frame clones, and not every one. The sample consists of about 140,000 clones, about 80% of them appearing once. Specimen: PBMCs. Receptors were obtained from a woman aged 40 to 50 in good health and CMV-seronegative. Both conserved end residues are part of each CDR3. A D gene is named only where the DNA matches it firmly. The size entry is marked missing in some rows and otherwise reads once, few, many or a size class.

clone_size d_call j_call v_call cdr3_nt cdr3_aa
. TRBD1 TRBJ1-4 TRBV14 TGTGCCAGCAGCTCGGGACAGCTACATGAAAAACTGTTTTTT CASSSGQLHEKLFF
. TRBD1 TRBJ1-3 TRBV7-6 TGTGCCAGCGCTAGAGGACAGGGGGGAAACACCATATATTTT CASARGQGGNTIYF
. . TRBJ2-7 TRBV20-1 TGCAGTGCTAGAGACGGGTACGAGCAGTACTTC CSARDGYEQYF
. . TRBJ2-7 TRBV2 TGTGCCAGCAGTGAAGGGCCGACTAGGTACGAGCAGTACTTC CASSEGPTRYEQYF
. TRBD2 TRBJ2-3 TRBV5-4 TGTGCCAGCAGCTTCAGCGGGAGGGCCTTAGCAGATACGCAGTATTTT CASSFSGRALADTQYF
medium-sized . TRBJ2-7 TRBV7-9 TGTGCCAGCTCGAAACGGGAGCTCTACGAGCAGTACTTC CASSKRELYEQYF
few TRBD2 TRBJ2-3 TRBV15 TGTGCCACCAGCAGCTACCTCGGACTAGCAGGGGATACGCAGTATTTT CATSSYLGLAGDTQYF
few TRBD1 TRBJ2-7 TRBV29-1 TGCAGCACCGCAACAGGGGACTACGAGCAGTACTTC CSTATGDYEQYF
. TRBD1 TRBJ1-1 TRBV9 TGTGCCAGCAGCCCGAAGTTTAGACAGGGCCCTGTAAACACTGAAGCTTTCTTT CASSPKFRQGPVNTEAFF
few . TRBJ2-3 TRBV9 TGTGCCAGCAGCGTAGGCGGCACAGATACGCAGTATTTT CASSVGGTDTQYF
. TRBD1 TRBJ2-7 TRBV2 TGTACCAGCACGGGACAGGGAACTTACGAGCAGTACTTC CTSTGQGTYEQYF
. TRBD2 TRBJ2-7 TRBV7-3 TGTGCCAGCAGCCGAGACGGGACTGGACTAGCGGGAGGGCCTAACGAGCAGTACTTC CASSRDGTGLAGGPNEQYF
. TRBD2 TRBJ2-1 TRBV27 TGTGCCAGCAGTGCCATGCTAGCGGGAGGTTCCGATGAGCAGTTCTTC CASSAMLAGGSDEQFF
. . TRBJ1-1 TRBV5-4 TGTGCCAGCAGCCCTCAGTCGAACACTGAAGCTTTCTTT CASSPQSNTEAFF
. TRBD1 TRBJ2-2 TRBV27 TGTGCCAGTACCGGGACAGGGGGCTTTACGAACACCGGGGAGCTGTTTTTT CASTGTGGFTNTGELFF
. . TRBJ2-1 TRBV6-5 TGTGCCAGCAGATCAGGCCCCGGAGGATACAATGAGCAGTTCTTC CASRSGPGGYNEQFF
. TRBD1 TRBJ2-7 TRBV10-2 TGCGCCAGCAGTGAGTTTGGGACAGGGGGCGACGAGCAGTACTTC CASSEFGTGGDEQYF
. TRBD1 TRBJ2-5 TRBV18 TGTGCCAGCTCACCACTTCTAGGATCAGGGACAGGGGAAGAGACCCAGTACTTC CASSPLLGSGTGEETQYF
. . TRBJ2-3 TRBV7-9 TGTGCCAGCAGCTTAAGTGAGAGTAGCACAGATACGCAGTATTTT CASSLSESSTDTQYF
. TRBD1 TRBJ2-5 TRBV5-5 TGTGCCAGCACCTCCAGGGGGCGGGAGACCCAGTACTTC CASTSRGRETQYF
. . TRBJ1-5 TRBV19 TGTGCCAGTAGTATTCTCCGGAGAGGGAGGAATCAGCCCCAGCATTTT CASSILRRGRNQPQHF
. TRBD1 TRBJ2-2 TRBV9 TGTGCCAGCAGCGAGACCGGGACAGGGTCGACCGGGGAGCTGTTTTTT CASSETGTGSTGELFF
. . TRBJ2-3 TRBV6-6 TGTGCCAGCAGTCTAAGCACAGATACGCAGTATTTT CASSLSTDTQYF
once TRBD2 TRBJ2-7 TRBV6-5 TGTGCCAGCAGTTACGGCAGCGGGAGGAACTACGAGCAGTACTTC CASSYGSGRNYEQYF
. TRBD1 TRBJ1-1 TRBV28 TGTGCCAGCAGGGGGCCCGGACAGGGGAGAACTGAAGCTTTCTTT CASRGPGQGRTEAFF
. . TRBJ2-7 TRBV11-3 TGTGCCAGCAGCCCCGCGTATGAATACGAGCAGTACTTC CASSPAYEYEQYF
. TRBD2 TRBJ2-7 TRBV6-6 TGTGCCAGCAGGAATTCCCTAGCGGGAGGTTACGAGCAGTACTTC CASRNSLAGGYEQYF
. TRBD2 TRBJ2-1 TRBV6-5 TGTGCCAGCAGAAGACTAGCGGGAGTAGGGAATGAGCAGTTCTTC CASRRLAGVGNEQFF
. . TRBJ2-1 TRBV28 TGTGCCAGCAGATGGCCATCCAATGAGCAGTTCTTC CASRWPSNEQFF
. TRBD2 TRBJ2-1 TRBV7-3 TGTGCCAGCAGCTTAGGACTAGCGGGAGGGCCGTACAATGAGCAGTTCTTC CASSLGLAGGPYNEQFF
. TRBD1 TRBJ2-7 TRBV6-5 TGTGCCAGCAGCGTATACAGGGGGCGATCCTACGAGCAGTACTTC CASSVYRGRSYEQYF
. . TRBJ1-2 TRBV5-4 TGTGCCAGCAGCCTTGGACAGCTCTTACCTACTAACTATGGCTACACCTTC CASSLGQLLPTNYGYTF
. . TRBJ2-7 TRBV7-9 TGTGCCAGCAGCCAGGGCCACTACGAGCAGTACTTC CASSQGHYEQYF
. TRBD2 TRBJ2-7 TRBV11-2 TGTGCCAGCAGCCCCTCTAGCGGGAGCCCCTACGAGCAGTACTTC CASSPSSGSPYEQYF
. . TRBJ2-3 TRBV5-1 TGCGCCAGCAGCCCCTCCACCGGGTCCACAGATACGCAGTATTTT CASSPSTGSTDTQYF
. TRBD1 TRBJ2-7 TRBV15 TGTGCCACCAGCTATGGACAGGGATCATCCTACGAGCAGTACTTC CATSYGQGSSYEQYF
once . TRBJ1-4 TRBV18 TGTGCCAGCTCTAACAGAGCAACTAATGAAAAACTGTTTTTT CASSNRATNEKLFF
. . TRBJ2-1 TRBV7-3 TGTGCCAGCAGCGAACCGGGGGTCTACAATGAGCAGTTCTTC CASSEPGVYNEQFF
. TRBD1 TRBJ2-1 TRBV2 TGTGCCAGCAGTCGCAACCGGGACAGCAATGAGCAGTTCTTC CASSRNRDSNEQFF
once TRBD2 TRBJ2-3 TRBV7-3 TGTGCCAGCAGCCCCTACGGGACTAGCGGGAGAGACACAGATACGCAGTATTTT CASSPYGTSGRDTDTQYF
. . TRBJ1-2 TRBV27 TGTGCCAGCAGTTTATATTATGGGGCAGGCTACACCTTC CASSLYYGAGYTF
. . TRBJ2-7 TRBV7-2 TGTGCCAGCAGCTTAGGGCAGGGGGGCTTCTACGAGCAGTACTTC CASSLGQGGFYEQYF
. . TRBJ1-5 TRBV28 TGTGCCAGCAGTTGGGGGACACAGCCCCAGCATTTT CASSWGTQPQHF
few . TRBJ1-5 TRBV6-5 TGTGCCAGCAGTTACGGGGGGGGTCAGCCCCAGCATTTT CASSYGGGQPQHF
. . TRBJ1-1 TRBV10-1 TGCGCCAGCAGTGAGAGGGAGACCACTGAAGCTTTCTTT CASSERETTEAFF
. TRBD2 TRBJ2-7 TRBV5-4 TGTGCCAGCAGCCCCCTGGCGGGAGGGGGCTACGAGCAGTACTTC CASSPLAGGGYEQYF
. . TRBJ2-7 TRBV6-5 TGTGCCAGCAGCCGCGAAAGCACAGGTACCTACGAGCAGTACTTC CASSRESTGTYEQYF
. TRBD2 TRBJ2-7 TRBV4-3 TGCGCCAGCAGCCAAAAACTGACGGGACTAGCGGGGATCTACGAGCAGTACTTC CASSQKLTGLAGIYEQYF
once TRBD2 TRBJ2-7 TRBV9 TGTGCCAGCGCGGGGGGGCGGACCTCCTACGAGCAGTACTTC CASAGGRTSYEQYF
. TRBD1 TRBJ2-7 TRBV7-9 TGTGCCAGCAGCTCCCCCGGGACAGCACCTAACGAGCAGTACTTC CASSSPGTAPNEQYF
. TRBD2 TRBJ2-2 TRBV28 TGTGCCAGCACTACTAGCGGGAGTTCGACCGGGGAGCTGTTTTTT CASTTSGSSTGELFF